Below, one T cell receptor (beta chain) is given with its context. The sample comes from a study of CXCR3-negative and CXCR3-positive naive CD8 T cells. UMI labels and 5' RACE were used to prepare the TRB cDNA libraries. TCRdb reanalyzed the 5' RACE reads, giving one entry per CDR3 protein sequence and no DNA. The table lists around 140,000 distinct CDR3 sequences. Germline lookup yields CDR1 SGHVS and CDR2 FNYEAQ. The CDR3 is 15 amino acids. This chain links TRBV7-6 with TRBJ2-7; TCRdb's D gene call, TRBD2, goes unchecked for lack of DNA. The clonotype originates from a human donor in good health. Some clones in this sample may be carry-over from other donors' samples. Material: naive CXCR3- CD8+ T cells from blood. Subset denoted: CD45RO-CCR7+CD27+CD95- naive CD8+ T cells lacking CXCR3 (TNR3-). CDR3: CASSSRTSRSSEQYF.